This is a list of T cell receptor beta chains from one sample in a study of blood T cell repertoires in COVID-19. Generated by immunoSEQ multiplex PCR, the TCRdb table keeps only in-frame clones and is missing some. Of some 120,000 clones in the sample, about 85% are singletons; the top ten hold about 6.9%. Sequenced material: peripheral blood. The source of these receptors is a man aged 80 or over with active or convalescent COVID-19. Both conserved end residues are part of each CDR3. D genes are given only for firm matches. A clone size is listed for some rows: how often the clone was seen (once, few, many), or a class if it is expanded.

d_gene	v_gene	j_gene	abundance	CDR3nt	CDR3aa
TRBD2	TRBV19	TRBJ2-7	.	TGTGCCAGTAGTCCCCAGGGCGGGACTAGCGGTTTCTACGAGCAGTACTTC	CASSPQGGTSGFYEQYF
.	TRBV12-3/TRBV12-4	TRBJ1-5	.	TGTGCCAGCAGCCGCCGGGGCAATCAGCCCCAGCATTTT	CASSRRGNQPQHF
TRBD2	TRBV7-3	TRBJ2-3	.	TGTGCCAGCAGCTTGGGATCGGGGGGGCACCTCACAGATACGCAGTATTTT	CASSLGSGGHLTDTQYF
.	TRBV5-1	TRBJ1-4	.	TGCGCCAGCAGCCTCGCCGGCACAGGGCCAACTAATGAAAAACTGTTTTTT	CASSLAGTGPTNEKLFF
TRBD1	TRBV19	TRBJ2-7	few	TGTGCCAGTAGTCCGTCGGACAGGGGGCGATACCCTGAGCAGTACTTC	CASSPSDRGRYPEQYF
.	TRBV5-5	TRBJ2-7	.	TGTGCCAGCAGCCCATATACCGGGACAAGCTACGAGCAGTACTTC	CASSPYTGTSYEQYF
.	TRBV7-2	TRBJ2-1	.	TGTGCCAGCAGCCAAGGGGGGGGCTATAACAATGAGCAGTTCTTC	CASSQGGGYNNEQFF
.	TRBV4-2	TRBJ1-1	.	TGTGCCAGCAGCCAAGACCCAGGGTGGGGCACTGAAGCTTTCTTT	CASSQDPGWGTEAFF
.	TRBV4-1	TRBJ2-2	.	TGCGCCAGCAGCCAAGCTGGGGGGAGATACACCGGGGAGCTGTTTTTT	CASSQAGGRYTGELFF
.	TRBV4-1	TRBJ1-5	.	TGCGCCAGCAGCCAAGACAGGCATCAGCCCCAGCATTTT	CASSQDRHQPQHF
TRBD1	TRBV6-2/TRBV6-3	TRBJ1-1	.	TGTGCCAGCAGTTACGGGGCCGGGACAGCTTCGGCTTTCTTT	CASSYGAGTASAFF
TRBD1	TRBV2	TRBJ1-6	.	TGTGCCAGCAACCGACAGGGAGACAATTCACCCCTCCACTTT	CASNRQGDNSPLHF
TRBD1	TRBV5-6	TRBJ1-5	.	TGTGCCAGCAGCTCAAGGGGGACAGCGTATCAGCCCCAGCATTTT	CASSSRGTAYQPQHF
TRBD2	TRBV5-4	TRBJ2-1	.	TGTGCCAGCAGCTTGGTAGCGGGAGCCTACAATGAGCAGTTCTTC	CASSLVAGAYNEQFF
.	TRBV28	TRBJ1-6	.	TGTGCCAGCAGTGTGGACAGTAATTCACCCCTCCACTTT	CASSVDSNSPLHF
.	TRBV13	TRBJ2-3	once	TGTGCCAGCAGCAGACTGCGGGGCTACCTCACAGATACGCAGTATTTT	CASSRLRGYLTDTQYF
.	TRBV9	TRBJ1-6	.	TGTGCCAGCAGCCCAGACTTGACAGCCCTGAATTCACCCCTCCACTTT	CASSPDLTALNSPLHF
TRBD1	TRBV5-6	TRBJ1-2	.	TGTGCCAGCAGCTCGGCTACAGGGGTTGGGGGTGGCTACACCTTC	CASSSATGVGGGYTF
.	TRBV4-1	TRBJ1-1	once	TGCGCCAGCAGCCATTCCGGTACGGCGGAGAACACTGAAGCTTTCTTT	CASSHSGTAENTEAFF
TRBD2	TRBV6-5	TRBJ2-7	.	TGTGCCAGCAGTCGGACTAGCGGGCCCTACGAGCAGTACTTC	CASSRTSGPYEQYF
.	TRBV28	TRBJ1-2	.	TGTGCCAGCAGTTTCCGGGCTAACTATGGCTACACCTTC	CASSFRANYGYTF
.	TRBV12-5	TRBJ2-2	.	TGTGCTAGTGGTTTCCCCCCGACCGGGGAGCTGTTTTTT	CASGFPPTGELFF
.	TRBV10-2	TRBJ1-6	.	TGCGCCAGCAGTGGGGGTCGGGAGTCAAATAATTCACCCCTCCACTTT	CASSGGRESNNSPLHF
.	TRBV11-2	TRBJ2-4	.	TGTGCCAGCAGATCCCCCGGGACACGAGGTGGCATTCAGTACTTC	CASRSPGTRGGIQYF
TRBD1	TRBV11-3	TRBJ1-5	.	TGTGCCAGCAGGACAGGGGCCCTCAATCAGCCCCAGCATTTT	CASRTGALNQPQHF
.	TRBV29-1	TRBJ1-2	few	TGCAGCGCCCGCGGGGGCAGTGGGGGAAAACGCTACACCTTC	CSARGGSGGKRYTF
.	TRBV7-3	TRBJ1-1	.	TGTGCCAGCAGCTCAGACGGAGGGTGGCAAGCTTTCTTT	CASSSDGGWQAFF
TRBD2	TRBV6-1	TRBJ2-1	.	TGTGCCAGCAGTGAAGCGCGGGGGGTTGAGCAGTTCTTC	CASSEARGVEQFF
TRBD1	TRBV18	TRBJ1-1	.	TGTGCCAGCTCACCACGGCCCGGGACAGGGGATTTTCGGACTGAAGCTTTCTTT	CASSPRPGTGDFRTEAFF
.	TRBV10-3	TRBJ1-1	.	TGTGCCATCAGTGAGTCGCGGCAGGGACTGCAGAACACTGAAGCTTTCTTT	CAISESRQGLQNTEAFF
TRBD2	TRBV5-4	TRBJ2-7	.	TGTGCCAGCAGCCCCGGGGGGGAAAGGGCTGGCGAGCAGTACTTC	CASSPGGERAGEQYF
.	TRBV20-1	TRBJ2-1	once	TGCAGTGGAACAGATAATGAGCAGTTCTTC	CSGTDNEQFF
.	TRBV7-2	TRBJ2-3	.	TGTGCCAGCAGCTGGGTGGCGGGCTCTAGCACAGATACGCAGTATTTT	CASSWVAGSSTDTQYF
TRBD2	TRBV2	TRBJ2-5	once	TGTGCCAGCAGTGAATCCCGACTAGCGGGAGTGCGAGAGACCCAGTACTTC	CASSESRLAGVRETQYF
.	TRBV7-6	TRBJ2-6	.	TGTGCCAGCAGTTCGCCAAGGGGGGGATTAACCTCTGGGGCCAACGTCCTGACTTTC	CASSSPRGGLTSGANVLTF
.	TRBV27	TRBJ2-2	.	TGTGCCAGCAGTTTCGGACACATTTCTATCGGGGAGCTGTTTTTT	CASSFGHISIGELFF
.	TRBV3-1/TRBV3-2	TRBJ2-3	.	TGTGCCAGCAGCCAAGGGGGCACACGCCAGGTAGATACGCAGTATTTT	CASSQGGTRQVDTQYF
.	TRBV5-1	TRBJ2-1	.	TGCGCCAGCAGCTTGGAGGGGAGGCCCTCCTACAATGAGCAGTTCTTC	CASSLEGRPSYNEQFF
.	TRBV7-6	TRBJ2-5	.	TGTGCCAGCAGCTTATCAGGGTTGGAGACCCAGTACTTC	CASSLSGLETQYF
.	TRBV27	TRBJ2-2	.	TGTGCCAGCAGTTCCCGCAGGGGGAACACCGGGGAGCTGTTTTTT	CASSSRRGNTGELFF
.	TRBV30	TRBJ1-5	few	TGTGCCTGGATAGGTACAGTGGACATTAGCAATCAGCCCCAGCATTTT	CAWIGTVDISNQPQHF
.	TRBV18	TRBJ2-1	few	TGTGCCAGCTCACACCGGGACTTATACAATGAGCAGTTCTTC	CASSHRDLYNEQFF
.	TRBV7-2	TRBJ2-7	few	TGTGCCAGCAGCTCCCGGGTCGGTTCCTACGAGCAGTACTTC	CASSSRVGSYEQYF
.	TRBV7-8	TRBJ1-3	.	TGTGCCAGCAGCCCTACTTCCCACACCATATATTTT	CASSPTSHTIYF
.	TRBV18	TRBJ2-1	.	TGTGCCAGCTCACCACCGCGGCAGGGGATTAGCGATGAGCAGTTCTTC	CASSPPRQGISDEQFF
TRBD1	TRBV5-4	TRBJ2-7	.	TGTGCCAGCAGCTCCGACAGGGGCTCCTACGAGCAGTACTTC	CASSSDRGSYEQYF
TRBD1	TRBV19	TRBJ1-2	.	TGTGCCAGCAGGACAGGGGGCGCGGGTGGCTACACCTTC	CASRTGGAGGYTF